These 21 T cell receptor beta chains share one sample of origin, sequenced in a study of shared clonotypes between healthy human individuals. Only in-frame clones appear in the TCRdb table, and some are missing; sequencing was by immunoSEQ multiplex PCR. The sample holds more than 400,000 clones, more than 65% seen once. Sequencing was performed on PBMCs. The origin of the receptors is a woman in her thirties or forties in good health. Some clones in this sample may be carry-over from other donors' samples.

The chain links TRBV25-1 to TRBJ1-5; 8 bases agree with TRBD1. The CDR3 totals 15 residues. The ends lost 2 bases at V and 5 bases at J; junction bases unmatched: 5. Germline lookup yields CDR1 MGHDK and CDR2 SYGVNS. CDR3 nucleotide sequence: TGTGCCAGCAGTGAAGCGGACAGGGATGATCAGCCCCAGCATTTT. This gives the protein CASSEADRDDQPQHF.

The table lists this clone with a count of one. A read error may be the cause here, since a much bigger clone is one base away. The V call is TRBV5-6, the J call TRBJ2-3, with TRBD2 matching 7 bases. The germline V gene encodes CDR1 SGHDT and CDR2 YYEEEE. V trimming: 0 bases; J trimming: 0 bases; junction bases outside the gene matches: 4. CDR3 length: 16 amino acids. The CDR3 loop reads CASSLARGGSTDTQYF. The CDR3 DNA sequence: TGTGCCAGCAGCTTGGCCCGGGGAGGGAGCACAGATACGCAGTATTTT. Full variable domain (missing parts from reference TRBV5-6 and TRBJ2-3): DAGVTQSPTHLIKTRGQQVTLRCSPKSGHDTVSWYQQALGQGPQFIFQYYEEEERQRGNFPDRFSGHQFPNYSSELNVNALLLGDSALYLCASSLARGGSTDTQYFGPGTRLTVL.

The V and J genes are TRBV15 and TRBJ2-7; a weak D match, TRBD1 (6 bases). Looked up from germline, CDR1 is LNHNV and CDR2 is YYDKDF (reference sequence). This CDR3 contains 15 residues. With 2 bases removed from V and 6 bases from J, the gap between germline ends came to 17 bases. CDR3 bases: TGTGCCACCAGCAGAACCGGGACAAAAAAGTCCGAGCAGTACTTC. Protein product: CATSRTGTKKSEQYF.

This clone was counted a single time. This sequence joins TRBV30 and TRBJ1-5; no reliable D call. Trimming removed 3 bases at V and 7 bases at J, with 16 bases between. Germline CDR1 GTSNPN, CDR2 SVGIG (reference sequence). The CDR3 extends over 14 amino acids. The CDR3 nucleotides are TGTGCCTGGAGCCCGGCAGCGGGAGGCCAGCCCCAGCATTTT. Its translation: CAWSPAAGGQPQHF.

This chain joins TRBV7-9 and TRBJ2-7, with D possibly TRBD1 on 6 matching bases. Trimming took 1 base from V and 3 from J, leaving 19 bases between them. There are 17 residues in the CDR3. Germline V lookup: CDR1 SEHNR, CDR2 FQNEAQ (reference sequence). CDR3 protein: CASSLVVSRGMFYEQYF. The CDR3 bases are TGTGCCAGCAGCTTAGTCGTGTCCAGGGGAATGTTCTACGAGCAGTACTTC.

J is TRBJ2-5 and V is TRBV6-5; D ambiguous. The J call may be in error: the DNA end matches TRBJ2-7 better. The CDR3 is 13 amino acids. Germline CDR1 is MNHEY and CDR2 is SVGAGI. The CDR3 is CASSYRSKLEQYF. The CDR3 DNA sequence: TGTGCCAGCAGTTACAGGTCGAAGCTCGAGCAGTACTTC.

This clone was counted at least ten times. The rearrangement joins TRBV6-7 to TRBJ1-5, with 10 bases identical to TRBD1. TRBV6-7 is placed among ORFs of uncertain function. V gave up 2 bases and J gave up 1 base; unmatched junction bases: 11. This CDR3 is 19 amino acids long. The CDR3 protein is CASSYPRDRGMTSNQPQHF. For the CDR3, the DNA is TGTGCCAGCAGTTACCCCCGGGACAGGGGAATGACGAGCAATCAGCCCCAGCATTTT.

The genes are TRBV18 and TRBJ1-1; possibly TRBD1 for D (5 bases). This CDR3 region has 16 residues. V dropped 1 base and J dropped 0 bases, with 12 bases sitting between them. From germline, CDR1 is KGHSH and CDR2 LQKENI. The CDR3 region is CASSPLQGPMNTEAFF. CDR3 coding DNA: TGTGCCAGCTCACCACTGCAGGGCCCTATGAACACTGAAGCTTTCTTT.

V gene TRBV30 combines with J gene TRBJ2-3; 8 bases align to TRBD2. This CDR3 comprises 14 residues. CDR1 is GTSNPN and CDR2 is SVGIG in the germline V gene (reference sequence). Trimming at V came to 0 bases and at J to 5 bases, leaving 4 bases not matched to a gene. This chain's CDR3 is CAWSVLAELDTQYF. CDR3 sequence (DNA): TGTGCCTGGAGTGTACTAGCGGAATTAGATACGCAGTATTTT.

The chain has TRBV5-1 and TRBJ1-1; D gene ambiguous. CDR1 is SGHRS, CDR2 YFSETQ, per germline. The CDR3 is 14 amino acids. Trimming removed 4 bases at V and 1 base at J, with 11 bases between. The CDR3 is CASSTQTENTEAFF. The CDR3 DNA follows: TGCGCCAGCAGCACCCAGACCGAGAACACTGAAGCTTTCTTT.

The gene calls are TRBV4-1 and TRBJ1-2; D is unclear. CDR1 MGHRA and CDR2 YSYEKL come from the germline V gene. V lost 0 bases and J 2 bases, leaving 7 bases between the germline ends. The CDR3 is 14 amino acids. The CDR3: CASSQDPVNYGYTF. The CDR3 DNA reads as TGCGCCAGCAGCCAAGACCCAGTGAACTATGGCTACACCTTC.

The sample holds a few counts of this clone. A far larger clone is one nucleotide away, so this likely arose from a read error. The rearrangement uses TRBV28 and TRBJ1-2, with 7 bases identical to TRBD1. The CDR3 consists of 14 residues. CDR1 and CDR2 from the germline V gene are MDHEN and SYDVKM. Here the CDR3 reads CASRTTGVRYGHTF. DNA of the CDR3: TGTGCCAGCAGAACTACAGGGGTCCGGTATGGCCACACCTTC.

The rearrangement joins TRBV6-5 to TRBJ1-5; weak D call: TRBD1 (5 bases). With 8 bases removed from V and 3 bases from J, the gap between germline ends came to 8 bases. The CDR3 has 12 amino acids. Per germline, CDR1 MNHEY and CDR2 SVGAGI. CDR3 nucleotides: TGTGCCAGCGGGACGGCCAATCAGCCCCAGCATTTT. This gives the protein CASGTANQPQHF.

The sample holds many counts of this clone. In the same sample, other DNA sequences code for this CDR3. The chain uses TRBV5-1 and TRBJ2-3; no reliable D call. In germline, CDR1 is SGHRS, CDR2 YFSETQ. V shed 4 bases and J shed 0 bases, with 9 bases lying between them. There are 14 residues in the CDR3. The CDR3 loop reads CASSPTTSTDTQYF. DNA of the CDR3: TGCGCCAGCAGCCCTACAACTAGCACAGATACGCAGTATTTT.

This chain joins TRBV18 and TRBJ1-1; 7 positions match TRBD1. CDR1 and CDR2 from the germline V gene are KGHSH and LQKENI. CDR3 length: 16 amino acids. The J segment lost 0 bases and the V segment lost 3 bases, leaving 7 bases of the junction unmatched. The CDR3 DNA reads TGTGCCAGCTCACCGAAATTACAGGGGTTGAACACTGAAGCTTTCTTT. Amino acids: CASSPKLQGLNTEAFF.

Notes on this clone: The sample carries other DNA sequences with the same CDR3. The chain uses TRBV2 and TRBJ1-2, with 8 bases that match TRBD1. This CDR3 has 14 amino acids. V lost 8 bases to trimming and J lost 0 bases; unmatched junction nucleotides: 5. Germline V lookup: CDR1 SNHLY, CDR2 FYNNEI. As DNA, the CDR3 is TGTGCCAGCCGCCGACAGGGGTCTAACTATGGCTACACCTTC. Residues: CASRRQGSNYGYTF.

The CDR3, as DNA: TGTGCCATCAGGGAACATCGCAACCTCAAAGAGACCCAGTACTTC. Translated, it gives CAIREHRNLKETQYF. The chain employs TRBV10-3 and TRBJ2-5; D not resolved. This CDR3 is built from 15 residues. CDR1 is ENHRY, CDR2 SYGVKD, per germline. The V end lost 6 bases, the J end lost 3 bases, and 17 bases lay between the germline ends.

This chain connects TRBV5-1 to TRBJ1-1; a weak D match, TRBD1 (5 bases). CDR3 length: 13 amino acids. Germline CDR1 is SGHRS and CDR2 is YFSETQ. Trimming left V 4 bases short and J 8 bases short, with 15 bases between. CDR3: CASSEGTQLEAFF. The CDR3, as DNA: TGCGCCAGCAGCGAAGGGACCCAGTTGGAAGCTTTCTTT. The whole variable domain, filled in from reference TRBV5-1 and TRBJ1-1, reads KAGVTQTPRYLIKTRGQQVTLSCSPISGHRSVSWYQQTPGQGLQFLFEYFSETQRNKGNFPGRFSGRQFSNSRSEMNVSTLELGDSALYLCASSEGTQLEAFFGQGTRLTVV.

The chain carries TRBV11-3 and TRBJ2-3; 8 bases match TRBD2. The junction had 4 bases not matched to a gene; V was cut back by 5 bases and J by 3 bases. The length of the CDR3 is 14 residues. Per germline, CDR1 SGHNT and CDR2 YENEEA. The CDR3 region has the DNA TGTGCCAGCAGCCGACTAGCGACAACAGATACGCAGTATTTT. It yields the protein CASSRLATTDTQYF.

Worth noting for this clone: This may stem from a read error, because a much larger clone lies one nucleotide away. The chain combines TRBV6-5 with TRBJ2-1; 8 bases align to TRBD2. The CDR3 spans 13 residues. V was clipped by 4 bases and J by 9 bases; unmatched bases: 5. Germline V CDR1 and CDR2: MNHEY, SVGAGI. The CDR3 sequence is CASSLAGRGEQFF. For the CDR3, the DNA is TGTGCCAGCAGTTTAGCGGGAAGGGGTGAGCAGTTCTTC.

The V call is TRBV18, the J call TRBJ2-5; 9 positions agree with TRBD1. V shed 3 bases and J 3 bases; nucleotides not matched to a gene: 5. Per the germline V gene, CDR1 is KGHSH and CDR2 is LQKENI. CDR3 length: 15 residues. The CDR3 DNA is TGTGCCAGCTCACCCTACCGGACAGGGGAAGAGACCCAGTACTTC. It yields the protein CASSPYRTGEETQYF. Drawing the rest from reference TRBV18 and TRBJ2-5, the complete variable domain is NAGVMQNPRHLVRRRGQEARLRCSPMKGHSHVYWYRQLPEEGLKFMVYLQKENIIDESGMPKERFSAEFPKEGPSILRIQQVVRGDSAAYFCASSPYRTGEETQYFGPGTRLLVL.